These T cell receptor beta chains were read from a single sample in a study of regulatory T cells in long-lasting Graves disease. MiXCR was run by TCRdb on the multiplex PCR reads, yielding one entry per CDR3 protein. The sample carries 300,000 to 450,000 distinct CDR3 sequences, 15% recorded once. The specimen was peripheral blood mononuclear cells (PBMCs), collected at new diagnosis, from a patient treated with antithyroid drugs. The source is a female donor with Graves disease. Both conserved end residues are part of each CDR3. Fields, in order: clone size, D gene, J gene, V gene, CDR3 DNA, CDR3 protein. A D gene is named only where the DNA matches it firmly. Clone sizes are given selectively: once, few, many, or a class where the clone is expanded.

clone_size: many; d_call: NA; j_call: TRBJ1-2; v_call: TRBV2; cdr3_nt: TGTGCCAGCAGTGAAGGGGGCCTAGGGGGTAGCTATGGCTACACCTTC; cdr3_aa: CASSEGGLGGSYGYTF
clone_size: NA; d_call: TRBD1; j_call: TRBJ1-4; v_call: TRBV9; cdr3_nt: TGTGCCAGCAGCGTAGAAGGACAGGGGGGCGAAAAACTGTTTTTT; cdr3_aa: CASSVEGQGGEKLFF
clone_size: many; d_call: NA; j_call: TRBJ1-2; v_call: TRBV29-1; cdr3_nt: TGCAGCGTTGACACCCAGGGGACGGGCTATGGCTACACCTTC; cdr3_aa: CSVDTQGTGYGYTF
clone_size: NA; d_call: NA; j_call: TRBJ2-1; v_call: TRBV6-2/TRBV6-3; cdr3_nt: TGTGCCAGCAAACAGGGAGGGGAGCAGTTCTTC; cdr3_aa: CASKQGGEQFF
clone_size: many; d_call: NA; j_call: TRBJ1-1; v_call: TRBV20-1; cdr3_nt: TGCAGTGCTAGTGAACACTTGAACACTGAAGCTTTCTTT; cdr3_aa: CSASEHLNTEAFF
clone_size: many; d_call: TRBD2; j_call: TRBJ2-1; v_call: TRBV5-1; cdr3_nt: TGCGCCAGCAGCTCCTCCTCGGGAGGGCCCTACAATGAGCAGTTCTTC; cdr3_aa: CASSSSSGGPYNEQFF
clone_size: NA; d_call: TRBD1; j_call: TRBJ1-5; v_call: TRBV12-3/TRBV12-4; cdr3_nt: TGTGCCAGCAGTTTATCGAGACAGGGGATTCAGCCCCAGCATTTT; cdr3_aa: CASSLSRQGIQPQHF
clone_size: many; d_call: TRBD2; j_call: TRBJ2-7; v_call: TRBV28; cdr3_nt: TGTGCCAGCAGTTACCCCATTGGGACTAGCGGGAGGGCCTACGAGCAGTACTTC; cdr3_aa: CASSYPIGTSGRAYEQYF
clone_size: many; d_call: TRBD2; j_call: TRBJ2-1; v_call: TRBV6-1; cdr3_nt: TGTGCCAGCAGTATACTAGCGGGAGGGCCGATAAATGAGCAGTTCTTC; cdr3_aa: CASSILAGGPINEQFF
clone_size: NA; d_call: NA; j_call: TRBJ2-7; v_call: TRBV2; cdr3_nt: TGTGCCAGCAGAAAACGGACAGTAGCCTCCTACGAGCAGTACTTC; cdr3_aa: CASRKRTVASYEQYF
clone_size: few; d_call: NA; j_call: TRBJ1-2; v_call: TRBV27; cdr3_nt: TGTGCCAGCAGTTTCGGGGGGGCCCGTCTTTTTCATGGCTACACCTTC; cdr3_aa: CASSFGGARLFHGYTF
clone_size: NA; d_call: NA; j_call: TRBJ2-7; v_call: TRBV4-1; cdr3_nt: TGCGCCAGCAGCCAAGACACCCAAGTAAAAAGCTACGAGCAGTACTTC; cdr3_aa: CASSQDTQVKSYEQYF
clone_size: many; d_call: NA; j_call: TRBJ1-2; v_call: TRBV20-1; cdr3_nt: TGCAGTGCTAGAGATCTGAAAGAGAGTGAATTTAACTATGGCTACACCTTC; cdr3_aa: CSARDLKESEFNYGYTF
clone_size: many; d_call: NA; j_call: TRBJ2-2; v_call: TRBV6-5; cdr3_nt: TGTGCCAGCAGTTGGTTGGGGAACACCGGGGAGCTGTTTTTT; cdr3_aa: CASSWLGNTGELFF
clone_size: NA; d_call: NA; j_call: TRBJ2-2; v_call: TRBV2; cdr3_nt: TGTGCCAGCACCTTCCCCAGCGACAGAGGGACGGGCCACACCGGGGAGCTGTTTTTT; cdr3_aa: CASTFPSDRGTGHTGELFF
clone_size: NA; d_call: NA; j_call: TRBJ1-3; v_call: TRBV27; cdr3_nt: TGTGCCAGCAGTTGGACCTTTCCGGACGGACGAAACACCGTATATTTT; cdr3_aa: CASSWTFPDGRNTVYF
clone_size: many; d_call: NA; j_call: TRBJ1-1; v_call: TRBV12-3/TRBV12-4; cdr3_nt: TGTGCCAGCAGTTTATATTTGGTTGGCGGGCTGGATGGTGAAGCTTTCTTT; cdr3_aa: CASSLYLVGGLDGEAFF
clone_size: many; d_call: NA; j_call: TRBJ1-1; v_call: TRBV14; cdr3_nt: TGTGCCAGCAGCCAAGTCCCGCTTATGAACACTGAAGCTTTCTTT; cdr3_aa: CASSQVPLMNTEAFF
clone_size: many; d_call: NA; j_call: TRBJ2-2; v_call: TRBV12-5; cdr3_nt: TGTGCTAGTGGTTACCCCCTGGGGGGCGCTAACACCGGGGAGCTGTTTTTT; cdr3_aa: CASGYPLGGANTGELFF
clone_size: few; d_call: TRBD2; j_call: TRBJ2-2; v_call: TRBV9; cdr3_nt: TGTGCCAGCAGCGTTCAAGCGGGGGGGCATTTAAAGGCCGGGGAGCTGTTTTTT; cdr3_aa: CASSVQAGGHLKAGELFF